What follows are 18 T cell receptor beta chains derived from one specimen sequenced in a study of identical twins. TCRdb re-derived calls from the 5' RACE reads in MiXCR, one entry per CDR3 protein. Among 350,000 to 600,000 distinct CDR3 sequences, 13% to 15% were seen once, and the ten largest hold over 0.5%. The data also belong to a second study, concerning yellow fever vaccine responses in identical twins.

Input material: CD4+ T cells sorted from blood. Source of these receptors: a woman younger than 30 in good health.

The chain employs TRBV4-3 and TRBJ1-5; D gene unclear. The length of the CDR3 is 15 residues. The V end was cut by 0 bases, the J end by 3 bases, with 9 bases between. Germline V gene lookup returns CDR1 LGHNA and CDR2 YSLEER. The CDR3 sequence: CASSQDGQNNQPQHF. The DNA for the CDR3 is TGCGCCAGCAGCCAAGATGGTCAAAACAATCAGCCCCAGCATTTT.

The genes are TRBV25-1 and TRBJ2-5, with 8 bases lining up with TRBD2. This CDR3 comprises 15 residues. From germline, CDR1 is MGHDK and CDR2 SYGVNS. V shed 2 bases, J shed 5 bases, and the junction held 7 bases outside the gene matches. This CDR3 is CASSEQRGMLETQYF. The CDR3 region has the DNA TGTGCCAGCAGTGAACAGCGGGGGATGCTCGAGACCCAGTACTTC.

This chain joins TRBV20-1 and TRBJ2-7, with D possibly matching TRBD1 (6 bases). Deletions cut 1 base from V and 0 bases from J, with 22 bases between. Germline V gene lookup returns CDR1 DFQATT and CDR2 SNEGSKA (reference sequence). The CDR3 consists of 18 residues. CDR3 nucleotides: TGCAGTGCTAGAGGACCGCGACAGGCGCATGGCGGCTCCTACGAGCAGTACTTC. It is translated as CSARGPRQAHGGSYEQYF.

This clonotype came up many times. The chain is built from TRBV29-1 and TRBJ2-1; D not resolved. Germline assignment: CDR1 SQVTM and CDR2 ANQGSEA. The CDR3 has 13 amino acids. CDR3 residues: CTGRMGTNNEQFF. CDR3 nucleotide sequence: TGCACCGGGCGTATGGGAACAAACAATGAGCAGTTCTTC.

V gene TRBV7-2 combines with J gene TRBJ2-3, with 10 bases lining up with TRBD2. The CDR3 is made up of 15 amino acids. After removal of 5 bases from V and 4 bases from J, the junction contained 6 bases not matched to a gene. Germline V gene lookup returns CDR1 SGHTA and CDR2 FQGNSA. In nucleotides, the CDR3 is TGTGCCAGCAGCATTAGCGGGGGGACGTCAGATACGCAGTATTTT. It translates to CASSISGGTSDTQYF. Full variable domain (missing parts from reference TRBV7-2 and TRBJ2-3): GAGVSQSPSNKVTEKGKDVELRCDPISGHTALYWYRQSLGQGLEFLIYFQGNSAPDKSGLPSDRFSAERTGGSVSTLTIQRTQQEDSAVYLCASSISGGTSDTQYFGPGTRLTVL.

The V gene is TRBV7-9, the J gene TRBJ1-2; D uncertain. V lost 5 bases and J 4 bases, leaving 17 bases between the germline ends. Germline V gene data show CDR1 as SEHNR and CDR2 as FQNEAQ (reference sequence). CDR3 size: 15 residues. In nucleotides, the CDR3 is TGTGCCAGCAGCCCGGCGGAGCTTAGGACCTATGGCTACACCTTC. The encoded protein is CASSPAELRTYGYTF. Supplemented by reference TRBV7-9 and TRBJ1-2, the full variable domain reads DTGVSQNPRHKITKRGQNVTFRCDPISEHNRLYWYRQTLGQGPEFLTYFQNEAQLEKSRLLSDRFSAERPKGSFSTLEIQRTEQGDSAMYLCASSPAELRTYGYTFGSGTRLTVV.

This clonotype was detected ten times or more. This rearrangement joins TRBV29-1 to TRBJ2-7, with a tentative D call TRBD1 (6 bases). Germline V lookup: CDR1 SQVTM, CDR2 ANQGSEA. The CDR3 runs 15 residues. Trimming cost V 4 bases and J 1 base, with 17 bases left between them. In nucleotides, the CDR3 is TGCAGCGTTGTACGTGGCCCAGGGGAGTCCTACGAGCAGTACTTC. This gives the protein CSVVRGPGESYEQYF.

J is TRBJ1-5 and V is TRBV20-1; possibly TRBD1 for D (5 bases). The CDR3 consists of 14 residues. V was cut by 6 bases and J by 7 bases, with 19 bases left in between. The germline CDR1 and CDR2 sequences are DFQATT and SNEGSKA (reference sequence). This CDR3 reads CSAVLGDLGQPQHF. As DNA, the CDR3 is TGCAGTGCCGTTCTGGGGGATCTGGGACAGCCCCAGCATTTT.

This rearrangement joins TRBV2 to TRBJ2-5, with no clear D. The CDR3 contains 13 residues. Trimming shortened V by 2 bases and J by 0 bases, and 4 bases separated the two germline ends. CDR1 is SNHLY, CDR2 FYNNEI, per germline. The CDR3 region is CASSEYHQETQYF. CDR3 nucleotide sequence: TGTGCCAGCAGTGAATACCACCAAGAGACCCAGTACTTC.

This clonotype showed up just a few times. The chain joins TRBV12-3 or TRBV12-4 to TRBJ2-5, with D possibly TRBD2 on 6 matching bases. The CDR3 consists of 15 residues. V was clipped by 5 bases and J by 4 bases, with 17 bases between them. In DNA, the CDR3 is TGTGCCAGCAGTCCTACCGGGAGCTCAGGAGAGACCCAGTACTTC. Its protein is CASSPTGSSGETQYF.

This clonotype was observed a few times. This CDR3 reads CSGLRPNTEAFF. The CDR3 region has the DNA TGCAGCGGTCTTCGGCCGAACACTGAAGCTTTCTTT. The chain combines TRBV29-1 with TRBJ1-1; no definite D call. Germline-derived CDR1 and CDR2 are SQVTM and ANQGSEA. The ends were cut back, 7 bases at V and 1 base at J, with 10 bases in the middle. The CDR3 loop spans 12 amino acids.

The chain is built from TRBV20-1 and TRBJ2-5; D unclear. Trimming removed 5 bases from V and 5 bases from J, with 18 bases in between. Germline CDR1 reads DFQATT; CDR2 reads SNEGSKA (reference sequence). The length of the CDR3 is 14 residues. The CDR3 is CSAPEIGIGETQYF. DNA of the CDR3: TGCAGTGCTCCAGAGATTGGTATAGGTGAGACCCAGTACTTC.

This rearrangement joins TRBV7-9 to TRBJ1-2, with D hard to call. The length of the CDR3 is 15 residues. V was trimmed by 3 bases and J by 5 bases, leaving 16 bases between them. Germline CDR1 and CDR2: SEHNR and FQNEAQ (reference sequence). The CDR3 DNA follows: TGTGCCAGCAGCTTCGGGTCAGGCCTGGATTATGGCTACACCTTC. Translating gives CASSFGSGLDYGYTF.

This clonotype was seen at least ten times. V is TRBV10-1 and J is TRBJ2-1; D might be TRBD1 (5 bases). V lost 6 bases to trimming and J lost 8 bases, with 11 bases between them. The germline V gene encodes CDR1 WNHNN and CDR2 SYGVQD (reference sequence). The CDR3 runs to 12 residues. The CDR3 DNA sequence: TGCGCCAGCAGCAGGGCGAAGGATGAGCAGTTCTTC. As protein: CASSRAKDEQFF.

The genes are TRBV29-1 and TRBJ2-3; tentative D call: TRBD2 (5 bases). V was shortened by 2 bases and J by 1 base, with 10 bases between the two germline ends. Germline V CDR1 and CDR2: SQVTM, ANQGSEA. The CDR3 is 14 amino acids. CDR3 nucleotide sequence: TGCAGCGTTGAAACTAGTTGGCGCACAGATACGCAGTATTTT. This codes for CSVETSWRTDTQYF.

To note about this clonotype: An end of the junction does not agree with germline; a read error may underlie this. The rearrangement uses TRBV12-5 and TRBJ2-2; the D gene is possibly TRBD2 (6 bases). CDR3 length: 15 residues. The germline CDR1 and CDR2 sequences are LGHNT and FRNRAP. The CDR3 is CASGLGGPSTGELFF. CDR3 nucleotides: TGTGCTAGTGGGTTGGGAGGTCCATCCACCGGGGAGCTGTTTTTT.

The chain joins TRBV3-1 to TRBJ2-3; D remains ambiguous. Germline loops: CDR1 LGHDT, CDR2 YNNKEL (reference sequence). The CDR3 covers 14 residues. V was cut by 4 bases and J by 0 bases, with 8 bases left in between. The DNA of the CDR3 is TGTGCCAGCAGCCGGGGTGATAGCACAGATACGCAGTATTTT. It codes for CASSRGDSTDTQYF.

This sequence joins TRBV2 and TRBJ2-7, with 9 positions matching TRBD1. J lost 4 bases, V lost 8 bases, and 12 bases had no gene match. The CDR3 covers 15 residues. Germline loops: CDR1 SNHLY, CDR2 FYNNEI. Here the CDR3 reads CASSQATGGEYEQYF. In DNA form, the CDR3 reads TGTGCCAGCTCCCAAGCGACAGGGGGAGAGTACGAGCAGTACTTC.